Below are 20 T cell receptor beta chains sequenced from a single sample in a study of B cell selection in AIRE deficiency. Conventional CD4 T cells were sorted as CD4+CD127+ cells. The protocol was immunoSEQ multiplex PCR, while the TCRdb copy is restricted to in-frame clones and leaves out a portion. Among 25,000 or so clones listed, roughly 97% were seen once. The sample was conventional CD4+ T cells sorted from PBMCs. The receptor source for this set is a human donor with AIRE deficiency.

This chain links TRBV30 with TRBJ1-6, with 9 bases that match TRBD1. This CDR3 has 15 residues. CDR1 is GTSNPN and CDR2 is SVGIG in the germline V gene (reference sequence). V trimming: 0 bases; J trimming: 6 bases; junction bases outside the gene matches: 3. CDR3 bases: TGTGCCTGGAGTGTGACAGGGGGTCGTAATTCACCCCTCCACTTT. This sequence encodes CAWSVTGGRNSPLHF.

Worth noting for this clone: The junction departs from the called germline gene at one end, perhaps through a read error. V is TRBV19 and J is TRBJ2-2, with D perhaps given as TRBD1 or TRBD2 (6 bases each). Germline CDR1 is LNHDA and CDR2 is SQIVND (reference sequence). This CDR3 comprises 14 residues. The CDR3 here is CASSIEQGYGGLFF. For the CDR3, the DNA is TGTGCCAGTAGTATCGAGCAGGGGTACGGGGGGCTGTTTTTT.

The V call is TRBV6-5, the J call TRBJ2-7, with D unclear. Trimming left V 2 bases short and J 2 bases short, with 10 bases between. The CDR3 consists of 14 residues. Germline-derived CDR1 and CDR2 are MNHEY and SVGAGI. The CDR3 nucleotides are TGTGCCAGCAGTTACGGGCAGCCAGCCTACGAGCAGTACTTC. Translated: CASSYGQPAYEQYF.

This rearrangement joins TRBV6-4 to TRBJ2-2; 10 bases are a match to TRBD2. After removal of 4 bases from V and 6 bases from J, the junction contained 5 bases not matched to a gene. There are 15 residues in the CDR3. Germline values: CDR1 MRHNA, CDR2 SNTAGT. The CDR3 bases are TGTGCCAGCAGTGGGGGACTAGCGATTCCCGGGGAGCTGTTTTTT. It yields the protein CASSGGLAIPGELFF.

V is TRBV4-3 and J is TRBJ2-1; TRBD1 agrees at 9 bases. The V gene end was trimmed by 0 bases and the J gene end by 8 bases; junction bases not matched to a gene: 8. The CDR3 contains 16 residues. Germline assignment: CDR1 LGHNA and CDR2 YSLEER. The CDR3 sequence is CASSQDGWDRVYEQFF. DNA of the CDR3: TGCGCCAGCAGCCAAGACGGTTGGGACAGGGTCTATGAGCAGTTCTTC.

J is TRBJ2-3 and V is TRBV15, with D possibly matching TRBD2 (6 bases). Trimming removed 1 base at V and 2 bases at J, with 19 bases between. Germline V gives CDR1 LNHNV, CDR2 YYDKDF (reference sequence). The CDR3 contains 18 residues. DNA of the CDR3: TGTGCCACCAGCAGAGTTTCTAGCCGGAGGGCGAACACAGATACGCAGTATTTT. Translating it yields CATSRVSSRRANTDTQYF.

The chain has TRBV7-2 and TRBJ2-1; D unclear. The CDR3 has 15 residues. The germline V gene encodes CDR1 SGHTA and CDR2 FQGNSA. V lost 1 base to trimming and J lost 0 bases, with 7 bases between them. CDR3 loop: CASSLVVSSYNEQFF. The CDR3 DNA sequence: TGTGCCAGCAGCTTAGTGGTGAGCTCCTACAATGAGCAGTTCTTC.

V and J are TRBV28 and TRBJ2-1; D unresolved. Trimming took off 2 bases at V and 2 bases at J, with 7 bases between the two ends. The CDR3 contains 14 residues. Germline CDR1 is MDHEN and CDR2 is SYDVKM. The CDR3 DNA follows: TGTGCCAGCAGTTTAGGTCAGGCCTACAATGAGCAGTTCTTC. Its protein product is CASSLGQAYNEQFF. Combining the CDR3 with reference TRBV28 and TRBJ2-1 gives the whole variable domain DVKVTQSSRYLVKRTGEKVFLECVQDMDHENMFWYRQDPGLGLRLIYFSYDVKMKEKGDIPEGYSVSREKKERFSLILESASTNQTSMYLCASSLGQAYNEQFFGPGTRLTVL.

The CDR3 protein is CASSHPQGATEAFF. CDR3 bases: TGTGCCAGCAGCCACCCCCAGGGGGCGACTGAAGCTTTCTTT. This chain uses TRBV5-4 with TRBJ1-1; the match to TRBD1 covers 8 bases. The ends lost 4 bases at V and 5 bases at J; junction bases unmatched: 7. CDR1 and CDR2 from the germline V gene are SGHNT and YYREEE (reference sequence). This CDR3 spans 14 amino acids. The whole variable domain, filled in from reference TRBV5-4 and TRBJ1-1, reads ETGVTQSPTHLIKTRGQQVTLRCSSQSGHNTVSWYQQALGQGPQFIFQYYREEENGRGNFPPRFSGLQFPNYSSELNVNALELDDSALYLCASSHPQGATEAFFGQGTRLTVV.

The V and J genes are TRBV28 and TRBJ1-2, with D maybe TRBD1 (5 bases). Between the trimmed V and J ends, which lost 1 base and 8 bases, there was a span of 8 bases. Germline V gene lookup returns CDR1 MDHEN and CDR2 SYDVKM. The CDR3 is made up of 12 amino acids. The CDR3 sequence is CASSLSGFGYTF. DNA for the CDR3: TGTGCCAGCAGTTTATCAGGGTTCGGCTACACCTTC.

The chain carries TRBV7-2 and TRBJ1-1, with 7 bases lining up with TRBD1. The germline gives CDR1 SGHTA, CDR2 FQGNSA. Trimming at V came to 5 bases and at J to 0 bases, leaving 6 bases not matched to a gene. This CDR3 spans 15 amino acids. The CDR3 DNA is TGTGCCAGCAGCACGAGGACAGGAGTGAACACTGAAGCTTTCTTT. It is translated as CASSTRTGVNTEAFF.

This chain uses TRBV19 with TRBJ2-3; either TRBD1 or TRBD2 may supply D (5 bases each). The germline CDR1 and CDR2 sequences are LNHDA and SQIVND (reference sequence). V dropped 9 bases and J dropped 1 base, with 14 bases sitting between them. The CDR3 is 14 amino acids. CDR3 DNA sequence: TGTGCCAGCGCCCGGGACCACCGCACAGATACGCAGTATTTT. Residues: CASARDHRTDTQYF.

The rearrangement joins TRBV6-1 to TRBJ1-3; D gene unclear. Germline V lookup: CDR1 MNHNS, CDR2 SASEGT. There are 16 residues in the CDR3. The V end lost 2 bases, the J end lost 4 bases, and 15 bases lay between the germline ends. In DNA, the CDR3 is TGTGCCAGCAGTGAAAGGGCACTGGCTAGAGGAAACACCATATATTTT. Its protein is CASSERALARGNTIYF.

The V gene is TRBV19, the J gene TRBJ2-7, with 11 bases identical to TRBD1. The CDR3 has 15 amino acids. Trimming took 4 bases from V and 2 from J; bases not matched to a gene: 4. Germline-derived CDR1 and CDR2 are LNHDA and SQIVND (reference sequence). CDR3 in amino acids: CASSTGTGGTYEQYF. The CDR3 bases are TGTGCCAGTAGTACCGGGACAGGGGGTACCTACGAGCAGTACTTC.

The chain uses TRBV27 and TRBJ2-5; D is ambiguous. Matching the DNA end better, TRBJ2-7 makes the J call doubtful. Per the germline V gene, CDR1 is MNHEY and CDR2 is SMNVEV (reference sequence). The CDR3 has 14 amino acids. CDR3: CASSLSFTANEQYF. CDR3 coding DNA: TGTGCCAGCAGTTTATCGTTCACGGCAAACGAGCAGTACTTC.

This chain connects TRBV2 to TRBJ2-7; D call uncertain. The CDR3 has 15 residues. Germline CDR1 is SNHLY and CDR2 is FYNNEI. V lost 1 base and J 0 bases, leaving 10 bases between the germline ends. CDR3 sequence: CASSEDRPSSYEQYF. The DNA for the CDR3 is TGTGCCAGCAGTGAAGACCGACCCAGCTCCTACGAGCAGTACTTC.

The chain is built from TRBV19 and TRBJ1-4; unclear D gene. Trimming pared 5 bases from V and 1 base from J, leaving 8 bases between. The V gene's germline CDR1 is LNHDA and CDR2 SQIVND (reference sequence). This CDR3 is 14 amino acids long. Here the CDR3 reads CASSFTLTNEKLFF. The CDR3 DNA sequence: TGTGCCAGTAGTTTCACCCTAACTAATGAAAAACTGTTTTTT.

The chain joins TRBV4-2 to TRBJ2-1; perhaps D is TRBD1 or TRBD2 (6 bases each). CDR1 and CDR2 from the germline V gene are LGHNA and YNFKEQ. Trimming stripped 4 bases from V and 7 bases from J, with 20 bases between. This CDR3 contains 16 residues. The DNA of the CDR3 is TGTGCCAGCAGCCCTAGAGGGGGGACTTCAGCTAATGAGCAGTTCTTC. Translation gives CASSPRGGTSANEQFF.

This chain joins TRBV6-4 and TRBJ2-3, with D possibly being TRBD1 or TRBD2 (5 bases each). Germline loops: CDR1 MRHNA, CDR2 SNTAGT. The V gene lost 4 bases and the J gene lost 6 bases, with 14 bases spanning the gap. CDR3 length equals 14 residues. In DNA form, the CDR3 reads TGTGCCAGCAGTGGGGGGAGTGCCGGGGATACGCAGTATTTT. Its protein product is CASSGGSAGDTQYF.

The rearrangement joins TRBV10-3 to TRBJ2-7; D call uncertain. The CDR3 runs to 13 residues. V was shortened by 1 base and J by 4 bases, with 8 bases between the two germline ends. Germline CDR1 ENHRY, CDR2 SYGVKD. The CDR3 loop is CAISELRFYEQYF. For the CDR3, the DNA is TGTGCCATCAGTGAGTTGAGGTTTTACGAGCAGTACTTC.